These T cell receptor beta chains were read from a single sample in a study of shared clonotypes between healthy human individuals. The method was immunoSEQ multiplex PCR; TCRdb's version includes in-frame clones alone and lacks a portion of them. The sample lists approximately 510,000 clones; more than 65% were seen once. The sample consisted of PBMCs. These receptors all come from a woman aged 40-49 years in good health. Some clones in this sample may be carry-over from other donors' samples. Both conserved end residues are part of each CDR3. A D gene is named only where the DNA matches it firmly. Size is omitted from some rows. Given values are once, few, many or a class for expanded clones.

d_call clone_size j_call v_call cdr3_nt cdr3_aa
TRBD2 few TRBJ2-1 TRBV6-4 TGTGCCAGCAGTGACCGAGCGGGACGGGGCAATGAGCAGTTCTTC CASSDRAGRGNEQFF
TRBD2 - TRBJ2-1 TRBV29-1 TGCAGCGTTGCTGACCAGGGACTAGCGGGAGAAGTCACGTTCTTC CSVADQGLAGEVTFF
- few TRBJ1-3 TRBV30 TGTGCCGGGGACTTATTTGGAAACACCATATATTTT CAGDLFGNTIYF
TRBD1 once TRBJ2-2 TRBV19 TGTGCCAGTAGTGCCAGGGACAGGTTCACCGGGGAGCTGTTTTTT CASSARDRFTGELFF
- - TRBJ1-1 TRBV27 TGTGCCAGCAGTCCCTCGAAAGGGGATGAAGCTTTCTTT CASSPSKGDEAFF
- - TRBJ2-6 TRBV7-8 TGTGCCAGCAGCTTATACTCTTCTTCTGGGGCCAACGTCCTGACTTTC CASSLYSSSGANVLTF
TRBD2 - TRBJ2-3 TRBV11-2 TGTGCCAGCAGCTTAGGAGCGGGAGGGCCCTCCGCAGATACGCAGTATTTT CASSLGAGGPSADTQYF
TRBD2 - TRBJ2-2 TRBV11-2 TGTGCCATCAGAGGACTAGCGGGAGGGCCGAGGGAGCTGTTTTTT CAIRGLAGGPRELFF
- - TRBJ2-5 TRBV5-1 TGCGCCAGCAGCTTTCGCAGGGAAGAGACCCAGTACTTC CASSFRREETQYF
TRBD2 - TRBJ2-1 TRBV25-1 TGTGCCAGCAGTGAATATTTGGGGGGGGGACACAATGAGCAGTTCTTC CASSEYLGGGHNEQFF